This TCR beta chain came from a study of cytomegalovirus exposure and HLA in healthy donors. Germline V gene sequence: CDR1 LGHNA, CDR2 YNFKEQ. The CDR3 runs 16 residues. The V segment lost 6 bases and the J segment 7 bases; nucleotides outside the gene matches: 12. PCR was performed using 60 Vbeta and 13 Jbeta primers. Using immunoSEQ multiplex PCR, the repertoire was profiled, and TCRdb retains in-frame clones only, with some absent. The sample shows fewer than 250,000 clones, about four fifths of them seen only once. A remark on this clone: Antigen: not known.

Overall study results and limits: When a later analysis compared HLA-associated TCR beta chains with equally common others, the HLA-associated chains turned out to be more clonally expanded and to have lower generation probabilities. Earlier findings revealed that most TCR beta V segments proved productive either about 87% or about 30% of the time.

Specimen: PBMCs. V and J are TRBV4-2 and TRBJ2-1; 10 positions agree with TRBD2. This TCR came from a man aged 25-45 years in good health and CMV-seropositive. The CDR3: CASSPAGTSDRNEQFF. In nucleotides, the CDR3 is TGTGCCAGCAGTCCAGCAGGGACTAGCGATAGGAATGAGCAGTTCTTC.